The clone carrying this T cell receptor beta chain came up many times. Its antigen is still unknown. This sample was taken from a study of human T cells and chemical hapten exposure. About the study: Alopecia areata, totalis or universalis was found in mostly female patients. Study-wide results and caveats: The number of TCRs above 1 in 1000 frequency did not change after DPC sensitization. The immune response of these alopecia patients might not match healthy individuals'. It was expanded TCRs that formed significantly more large CDR3 similarity clusters than controls did.

TCRdb called the RACE reads again in MiXCR, with one record for every CDR3 protein. The repertoire consists of roughly 360,000 distinct CDR3 sequences, with about 4.8% occurring once and the leading ten covering over 2%. The CDR3 extends over 13 amino acids. V dropped 12 bases and J dropped 6 bases, with 17 bases sitting between them. Germline V gives CDR1 KGHDR, CDR2 SFDVKD. Time point described: patch test 1, 2 weeks after DPC sensitization. The treatment is: therapeutic diphenylcyclopropenone sensitization with weekly scalp DPC. The chain couples TRBV24-1 to TRBJ2-1; a weak D match, TRBD1 (6 bases). The sample here was whole blood, taken in connection with sensitization to the hapten diphenylcyclopropenone (DPC). The TCR was taken from a woman aged 45-65 years with alopecia areata. Some clones in this sample may be carry-over from other donors' samples. CDR3 residues: CAPSRGLGNEQFF. DNA for the CDR3: TGTGCCCCAAGCAGGGGATTGGGCAATGAGCAGTTCTTC.